This T cell receptor (beta chain) was sequenced in a study of cytomegalovirus exposure and HLA in healthy donors. General observations from the study: The study labeled fewer than 200 TCR beta chains cytomegalovirus-associated. Immune exposure was documented only through CMV serostatus. According to a later analysis, most TCR beta chains associated with CMV appeared HLA-restricted.

About this clone itself: Its antigen is as yet unknown.

The CDR3 consists of 15 residues. The V segment lost 4 bases and the J segment 3 bases; nucleotides outside the gene matches: 7. CDR1 LNHDA and CDR2 SQIVND come from the germline V gene (reference sequence). Primers for the PCR totalled 60 Vbeta and 13 Jbeta. The repertoire was sequenced with immunoSEQ multiplex PCR; TCRdb's copy has only in-frame clones and lacks some. The sample has around 110,000 clones, about four fifths seen once. The sequenced sample was PBMCs. The receptor's source is a young man in good health and CMV-seropositive. The J gene is TRBJ2-7, the V gene TRBV19, with 9 positions matching TRBD1. The CDR3 spells CASSTWTGDNYEQYF. DNA of the CDR3: TGTGCCAGTAGTACATGGACAGGGGATAACTACGAGCAGTACTTC.